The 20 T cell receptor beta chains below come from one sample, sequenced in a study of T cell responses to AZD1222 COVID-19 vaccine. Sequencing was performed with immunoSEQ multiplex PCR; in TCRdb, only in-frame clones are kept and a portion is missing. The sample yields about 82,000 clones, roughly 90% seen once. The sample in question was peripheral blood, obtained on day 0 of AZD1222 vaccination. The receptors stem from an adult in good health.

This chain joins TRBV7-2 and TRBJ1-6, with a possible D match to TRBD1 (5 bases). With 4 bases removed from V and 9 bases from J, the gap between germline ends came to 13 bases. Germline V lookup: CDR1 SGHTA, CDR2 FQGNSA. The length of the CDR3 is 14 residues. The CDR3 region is CASSSSGGSSPLHF. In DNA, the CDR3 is TGTGCCAGCAGCTCCTCGGGGGGGAGTTCACCCCTCCACTTT.

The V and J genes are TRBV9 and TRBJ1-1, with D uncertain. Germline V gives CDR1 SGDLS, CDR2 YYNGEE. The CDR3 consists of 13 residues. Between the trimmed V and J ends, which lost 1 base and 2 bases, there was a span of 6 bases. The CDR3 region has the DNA TGTGCCAGCAGCGTAACGGGCAACACTGAAGCTTTCTTT. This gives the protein CASSVTGNTEAFF.

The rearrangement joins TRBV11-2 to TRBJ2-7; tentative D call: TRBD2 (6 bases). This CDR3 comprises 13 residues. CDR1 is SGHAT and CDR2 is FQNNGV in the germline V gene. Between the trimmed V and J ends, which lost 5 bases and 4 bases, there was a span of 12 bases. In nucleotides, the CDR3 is TGTGCCAGCAGCCGGGACTTCCAATACGAGCAGTACTTC. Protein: CASSRDFQYEQYF.

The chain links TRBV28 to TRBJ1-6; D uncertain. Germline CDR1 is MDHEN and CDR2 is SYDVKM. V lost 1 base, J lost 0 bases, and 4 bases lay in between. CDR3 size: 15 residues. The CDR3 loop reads CASSLSGSYNSPLHF. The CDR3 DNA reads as TGTGCCAGCAGTTTATCGGGCTCCTATAATTCACCCCTCCACTTT.

The CDR3 bases are TGTGCCAGCAGCAAACCAGGGACGCCCTACGAGCAGTACTTC. Translation gives CASSKPGTPYEQYF. V and J are TRBV21-1 and TRBJ2-7. TRBV21-1 has pseudogene status. The CDR3 has 14 amino acids.

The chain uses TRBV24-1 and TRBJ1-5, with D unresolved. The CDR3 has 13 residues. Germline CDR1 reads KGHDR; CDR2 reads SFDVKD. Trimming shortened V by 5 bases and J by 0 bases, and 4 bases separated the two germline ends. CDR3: CATSGDSNQPQHF. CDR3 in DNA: TGTGCCACCAGTGGGGATAGCAATCAGCCCCAGCATTTT.

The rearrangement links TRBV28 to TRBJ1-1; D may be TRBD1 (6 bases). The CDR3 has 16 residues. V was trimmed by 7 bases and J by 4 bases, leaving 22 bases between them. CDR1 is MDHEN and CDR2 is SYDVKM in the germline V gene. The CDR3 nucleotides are TGTGCCAGCACCTATAGGGGGAGACAGTTGATCACTGAAGCTTTCTTT. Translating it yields CASTYRGRQLITEAFF.

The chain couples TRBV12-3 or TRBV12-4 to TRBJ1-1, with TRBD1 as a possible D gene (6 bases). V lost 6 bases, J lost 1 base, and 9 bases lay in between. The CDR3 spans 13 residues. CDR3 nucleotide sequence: TGTGCCAGCAGCCGGACAGCGAACACTGAAGCTTTCTTT. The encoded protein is CASSRTANTEAFF.

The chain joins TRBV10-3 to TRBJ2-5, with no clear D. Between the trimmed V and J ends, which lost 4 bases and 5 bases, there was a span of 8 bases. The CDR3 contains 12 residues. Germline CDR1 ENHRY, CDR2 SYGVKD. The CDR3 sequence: CAISVSEETQYF. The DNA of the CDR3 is TGTGCCATCAGTGTCTCCGAGGAGACCCAGTACTTC.

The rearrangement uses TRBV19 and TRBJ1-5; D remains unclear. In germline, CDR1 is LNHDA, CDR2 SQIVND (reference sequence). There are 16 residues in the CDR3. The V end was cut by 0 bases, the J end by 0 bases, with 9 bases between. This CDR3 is CASSIDAVNSNQPQHF. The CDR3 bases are TGTGCCAGTAGTATAGATGCAGTTAATAGCAATCAGCCCCAGCATTTT.

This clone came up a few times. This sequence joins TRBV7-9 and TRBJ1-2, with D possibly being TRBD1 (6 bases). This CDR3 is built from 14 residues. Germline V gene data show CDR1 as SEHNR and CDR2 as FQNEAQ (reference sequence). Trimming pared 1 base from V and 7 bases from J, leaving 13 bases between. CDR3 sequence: CASSLVGQSSGYTF. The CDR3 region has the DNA TGTGCCAGCAGCTTAGTAGGACAGAGTTCTGGCTACACCTTC.

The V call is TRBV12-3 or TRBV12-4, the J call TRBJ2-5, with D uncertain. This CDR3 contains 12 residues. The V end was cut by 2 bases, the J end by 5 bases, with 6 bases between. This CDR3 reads CASSLSSETQYF. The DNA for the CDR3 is TGTGCCAGCAGTTTATCTTCCGAGACCCAGTACTTC.

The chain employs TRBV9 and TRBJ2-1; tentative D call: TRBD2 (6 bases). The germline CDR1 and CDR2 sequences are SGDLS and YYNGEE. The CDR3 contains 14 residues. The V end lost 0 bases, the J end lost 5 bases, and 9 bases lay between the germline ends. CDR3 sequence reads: CASSVARENNEQFF. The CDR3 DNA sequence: TGTGCCAGCAGCGTAGCTCGGGAGAACAATGAGCAGTTCTTC.

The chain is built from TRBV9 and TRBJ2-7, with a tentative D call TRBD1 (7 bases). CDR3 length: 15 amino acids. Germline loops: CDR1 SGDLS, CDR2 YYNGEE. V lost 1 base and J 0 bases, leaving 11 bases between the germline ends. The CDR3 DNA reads TGTGCCAGCAGCGTATGGGGGGACAGCTCCTACGAGCAGTACTTC. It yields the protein CASSVWGDSSYEQYF. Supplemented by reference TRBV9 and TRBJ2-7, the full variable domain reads DSGVTQTPKHLITATGQRVTLRCSPRSGDLSVYWYQQSLDQGLQFLIQYYNGEERAKGNILERFSAQQFPDLHSELNLSSLELGDSALYFCASSVWGDSSYEQYFGPGTRLTVT.

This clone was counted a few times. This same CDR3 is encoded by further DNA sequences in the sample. In nucleotides, the CDR3 is TGTGCCAGCTCACCTTCAGATACGAGAGGCTACACCTTC. Its protein product is CASSPSDTRGYTF. The chain employs TRBV18 and TRBJ1-2; D gene unclear. The V gene lost 3 bases and the J gene lost 8 bases, with 13 bases spanning the gap. The germline V gene encodes CDR1 KGHSH and CDR2 LQKENI. The CDR3 spans 13 residues.

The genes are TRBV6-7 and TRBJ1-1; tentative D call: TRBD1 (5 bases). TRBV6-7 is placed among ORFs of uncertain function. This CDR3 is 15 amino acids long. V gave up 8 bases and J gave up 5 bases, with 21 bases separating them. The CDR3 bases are TGTGCCAGCTTCCATTTGTGGGGGAAAAGAACTGAAGCTTTCTTT. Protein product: CASFHLWGKRTEAFF.

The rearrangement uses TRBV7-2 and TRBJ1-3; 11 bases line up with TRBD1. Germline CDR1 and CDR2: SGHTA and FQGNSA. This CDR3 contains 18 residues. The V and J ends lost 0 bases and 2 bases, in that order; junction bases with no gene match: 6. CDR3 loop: CASSLAGGTGGAGNTIYF. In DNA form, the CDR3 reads TGTGCCAGCAGCTTAGCAGGGGGGACAGGGGGTGCTGGAAACACCATATATTTT.

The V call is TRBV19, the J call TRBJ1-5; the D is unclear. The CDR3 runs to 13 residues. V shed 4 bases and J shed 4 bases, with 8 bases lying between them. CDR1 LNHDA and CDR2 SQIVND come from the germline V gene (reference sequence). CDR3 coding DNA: TGTGCCAGTAGTAAAACAGTTAATCAGCCCCAGCATTTT. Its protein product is CASSKTVNQPQHF.

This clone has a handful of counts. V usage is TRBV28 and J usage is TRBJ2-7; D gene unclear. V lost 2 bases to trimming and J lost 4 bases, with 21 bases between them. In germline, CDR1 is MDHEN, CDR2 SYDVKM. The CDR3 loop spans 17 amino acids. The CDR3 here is CASSLLNEGLPNYEQYF. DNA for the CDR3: TGTGCCAGCAGTTTACTCAATGAAGGTCTTCCTAATTACGAGCAGTACTTC.

This chain's CDR3 is CASSQELTPRATQYF. In DNA form, the CDR3 reads TGTGCCAGCAGCCAAGAGTTGACCCCTCGGGCTACGCAGTATTTT. The chain employs TRBV3-1 (or the pseudogene TRBV3-2) and TRBJ2-3, with D unclear. Germline V gene data show CDR1 as LGHDT and CDR2 as YNNKEL (reference sequence). This CDR3 comprises 15 residues. V gave up 0 bases and J gave up 8 bases, with 15 bases separating them.